A selection of T cell receptor beta chains follows, all from one sample in a study of regulatory T cells in long-lasting Graves disease. One entry per CDR3 protein, called by TCRdb with MiXCR from the multiplex PCR reads. The data show over 200,000 distinct CDR3 sequences, about 20% seen once. This sample was also put to use in a study of T cells in Graves' hyperthyroidism and ophthalmopathy.

The material sequenced was peripheral blood mononuclear cells (PBMCs), taken at new diagnosis, from a patient treated with antithyroid drugs. The receptor set was obtained from a woman aged 25 to 39 with Graves disease. Each CDR3 is given with its conserved first and last residue. The order of the fields is D gene, clone size, J gene, V gene, CDR3 protein, CDR3 DNA. A D gene is named only where the DNA matches it firmly. Only part of the rows carry a size: once, few, many, or a class if the clone is expanded.

- many TRBJ1-1 TRBV18 CASSPPRRIFTEAFF TGTGCCAGCTCACCACCGCGGCGGATTTTCACTGAAGCTTTCTTT
TRBD2 many TRBJ2-3 TRBV11-3 CASSLSLLAGVTDTQYF TGTGCCAGCAGCTTATCCCTCCTAGCGGGGGTCACAGATACGCAGTATTTT
TRBD2 once TRBJ2-5 TRBV29-1 CSVPGTSGGLYQETQYF TGCAGCGTTCCCGGGACTAGCGGGGGGTTGTACCAAGAGACCCAGTACTTC
- many TRBJ2-1 TRBV7-9 CASRPKARSSYNEQFF TGTGCCAGCAGACCCAAAGCGAGGAGCTCCTACAATGAGCAGTTCTTC
TRBD2 - TRBJ2-7 TRBV6-4 CASSYPGGAPTQYF TGTGCCAGCAGTTACCCCGGGGGGGCTCCCACACAGTACTTC
- many TRBJ2-5 TRBV20-1 CSAPGLAQETQYF TGCAGTGCCCCGGGGCTAGCTCAAGAGACCCAGTACTTC
- many TRBJ2-1 TRBV18 CASSPNGNEQFF TGTGCCAGCTCACCAAATGGAAATGAGCAGTTCTTC
- few TRBJ2-6 TRBV14 CASSQAYGELSGANVLTF TGTGCCAGCAGCCAAGCCTACGGGGAGCTCTCTGGGGCCAACGTCCTGACTTTC
TRBD1 - TRBJ1-1 TRBV12-3/TRBV12-4 CASSPPTGGYTEAFF TGTGCCAGCAGTCCCCCTACAGGGGGGTACACTGAAGCTTTCTTT
- - TRBJ1-2 TRBV4-1 CASSQVTQTSNYGYTF TGCGCCAGCAGCCAAGTGACACAGACCTCCAACTATGGCTACACCTTC
- - TRBJ2-3 TRBV2 CASSDLASSTDTQYF TGTGCCAGCAGTGACCTAGCGTCTAGCACAGATACGCAGTATTTT
- many TRBJ1-1 TRBV6-1 CASSPPGQRNTEAFF TGTGCCAGCAGTCCACCCGGACAGAGGAACACTGAAGCTTTCTTT
- - TRBJ1-2 TRBV28 CASNSQKQEKSSGYTF TGTGCCAGCAATTCACAAAAACAGGAAAAGAGTAGTGGCTACACCTTC
- many TRBJ1-1 TRBV2 CASRRDFSTGAEAFF TGTGCCAGCAGACGGGATTTTTCTACCGGGGCTGAAGCTTTCTTT
- many TRBJ2-5 TRBV20-1 CSAPTGGDQETQYF TGCAGTGCCCCGACCGGGGGAGATCAAGAGACCCAGTACTTC
- many TRBJ1-6 TRBV6-2/TRBV6-3 CASREGGNSPLHF TGTGCCAGCAGAGAGGGCGGTAATTCACCCCTCCACTTT
TRBD2 many TRBJ2-3 TRBV7-8 CASSLLALAGFTDTQYF TGTGCCAGCAGCTTATTAGCCCTAGCGGGGTTTACAGATACGCAGTATTTT
TRBD2 many TRBJ2-1 TRBV6-5 CASSYVASGGPYNEQFF TGTGCCAGCAGTTACGTGGCTAGCGGGGGCCCCTACAATGAGCAGTTCTTC
- many TRBJ2-3 TRBV5-4 CATARDTHTDTQYF TGTGCCACGGCCCGGGACACCCACACAGATACGCAGTATTTT
TRBD1 many TRBJ2-1 TRBV20-1 CSARGDLGTGGPLYNEQFF TGCAGTGCTAGGGGGGATTTGGGGACAGGGGGTCCCCTTTACAATGAGCAGTTCTTC
- many TRBJ2-1 TRBV5-1 CASSPVNDEQFF TGTGCCAGCAGCCCGGTGAACGATGAGCAGTTCTTC
TRBD1 many TRBJ2-5 TRBV9 CASSARDREETQYF TGTGCCAGCAGCGCCAGGGACAGAGAAGAGACCCAGTACTTC
- - TRBJ2-1 TRBV3-1 CASSQELRSQQFF TGTGCCAGCAGCCAAGAGTTGCGGTCTCAGCAGTTCTTC
- many TRBJ1-4 TRBV5-4 CASSTTGMAEKLFF TGTGCCAGCAGCACGACAGGAATGGCTGAAAAACTGTTTTTT
- many TRBJ2-7 TRBV18 CASSLPGLNYEQYF TGTGCCAGCTCACTACCGGGACTCAACTACGAGCAGTACTTC
- many TRBJ2-3 TRBV19 CASTESGTDTQYF TGTGCCAGTACCGAGTCAGGAACAGATACGCAGTATTTT
- many TRBJ1-5 TRBV20-1 CSAISGSPGNQPQHF TGCAGTGCTATATCCGGAAGTCCGGGCAATCAGCCCCAGCATTTT
TRBD1 many TRBJ2-2 TRBV24-1 CATSDSGQGVRTGELFF TGTGCCACCAGTGATTCGGGACAGGGGGTACGGACCGGGGAGCTGTTTTTT
TRBD2 many TRBJ2-1 TRBV7-3 CASSQRGGSYNEQFF TGTGCCAGCAGCCAACGGGGGGGGTCCTACAATGAGCAGTTCTTC
- many TRBJ1-1 TRBV29-1 CSADGAYPTEAFF TGCAGCGCCGACGGGGCGTATCCCACTGAAGCTTTCTTT